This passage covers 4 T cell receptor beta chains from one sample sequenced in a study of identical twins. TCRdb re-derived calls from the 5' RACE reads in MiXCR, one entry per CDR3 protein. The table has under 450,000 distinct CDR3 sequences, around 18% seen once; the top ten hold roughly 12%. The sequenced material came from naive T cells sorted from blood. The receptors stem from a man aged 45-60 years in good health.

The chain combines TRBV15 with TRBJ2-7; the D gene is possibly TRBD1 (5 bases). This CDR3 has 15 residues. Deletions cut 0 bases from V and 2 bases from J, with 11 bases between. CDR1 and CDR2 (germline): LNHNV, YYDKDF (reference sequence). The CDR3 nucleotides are TGTGCCACCAGCAGAGATCGAACAGGAGCCTACGAGCAGTACTTC. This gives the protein CATSRDRTGAYEQYF.

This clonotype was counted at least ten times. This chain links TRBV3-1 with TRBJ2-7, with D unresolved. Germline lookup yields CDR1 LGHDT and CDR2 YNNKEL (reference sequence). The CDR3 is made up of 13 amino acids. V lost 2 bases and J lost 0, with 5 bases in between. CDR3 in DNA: TGTGCCAGCAGCCAATCACCCTCCTACGAGCAGTACTTC. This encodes CASSQSPSYEQYF.

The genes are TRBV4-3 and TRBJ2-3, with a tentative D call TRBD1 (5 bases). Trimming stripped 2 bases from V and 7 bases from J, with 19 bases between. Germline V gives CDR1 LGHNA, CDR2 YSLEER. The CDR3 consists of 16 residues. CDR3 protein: CASSQRDGLKGNTQYF. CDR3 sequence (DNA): TGCGCCAGCAGCCAACGTGACGGCCTGAAGGGGAATACGCAGTATTTT.

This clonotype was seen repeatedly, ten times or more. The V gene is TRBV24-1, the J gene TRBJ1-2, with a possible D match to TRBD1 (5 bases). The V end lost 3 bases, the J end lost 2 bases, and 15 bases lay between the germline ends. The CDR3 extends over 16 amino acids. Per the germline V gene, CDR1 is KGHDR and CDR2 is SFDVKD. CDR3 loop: CATSDPRGTANYGYTF. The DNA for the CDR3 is TGTGCCACCAGTGATCCTCGGGGGACCGCGAACTATGGCTACACCTTC.